The next 7 T cell receptor beta chains were all read from a single sample in a study of human T cells and chemical hapten exposure. TCRdb recomputed calls from the RACE reads with MiXCR, one row per CDR3 protein. The table includes 110,000 to 150,000 distinct CDR3 sequences, 10% to 15% detected once. The time point here: patch test 2, 6 weeks after DPC sensitization. Treatment noted: therapeutic diphenylcyclopropenone sensitization with weekly scalp DPC. The sample consisted of whole blood, taken in connection with sensitization to the hapten diphenylcyclopropenone (DPC). These receptor sequences come from a woman aged 45-65 years with alopecia areata. Some clones in this sample may be carry-over from other donors' samples.

This clonotype was observed a handful of times. The chain joins TRBV5-1 to TRBJ2-2; no clear D gene. CDR1 SGHRS and CDR2 YFSETQ come from the germline V gene. V lost 3 bases, J lost 6 bases, and 15 bases lay in between. The CDR3 consists of 15 residues. CDR3 protein: CASSSEPRRAGELFF. CDR3 DNA: TGCGCCAGCAGCTCGGAGCCCAGAAGGGCCGGGGAGCTGTTTTTT.

The chain uses TRBV5-1 and TRBJ2-3; D unresolved. Germline V gene data show CDR1 as SGHRS and CDR2 as YFSETQ. This CDR3 is built from 15 residues. V was trimmed by 7 bases and J by 0 bases, leaving 15 bases between them. The CDR3 coding sequence is TGCGCCAGCTCAACGACGGACCTTAGCACAGATACGCAGTATTTT. The encoded protein is CASSTTDLSTDTQYF.

This chain joins TRBV11-2 and TRBJ2-1; 10 bases fit TRBD2. Per germline, CDR1 SGHAT and CDR2 FQNNGV. The trim removed 3 bases at V and 8 bases at J, leaving 4 bases unmatched. The CDR3 runs to 14 residues. The CDR3 DNA sequence: TGTGCCAGCAGCTTGGGACTAGCGATGGATGAGCAGTTCTTC. This gives the protein CASSLGLAMDEQFF. The whole variable domain, filled in from reference TRBV11-2 and TRBJ2-1, reads EAGVAQSPRYKIIEKRQSVAFWCNPISGHATLYWYQQILGQGPKLLIQFQNNGVVDDSQLPKDRFSAERLKGVDSTLKIQPAKLEDSAVYLCASSLGLAMDEQFFGPGTRLTVL.

In this sample, this clonotype turned up a few times. This sequence joins TRBV7-2 and TRBJ1-3; tentative D call: TRBD1 (5 bases). V shed 2 bases and J shed 1 base, with 12 bases lying between them. The CDR3 runs to 16 residues. Germline lookup yields CDR1 SGHTA and CDR2 FQGNSA. In nucleotides, the CDR3 is TGTGCCAGCAGCTTACTCCCAGGGTGGTCTGGAAACACCATATATTTT. This codes for CASSLLPGWSGNTIYF.

The chain uses TRBV5-1 and TRBJ2-7; the D is unclear. CDR3 length: 15 amino acids. CDR1 and CDR2 from the germline V gene are SGHRS and YFSETQ. The germline V and J ends were trimmed by 0 bases and 2 bases, with 12 bases remaining between them. CDR3 protein: CASSLGPANPYEQYF. CDR3 DNA: TGCGCCAGCAGCTTGGGCCCAGCGAACCCCTACGAGCAGTACTTC.

This clonotype was detected only a few times. This sequence joins TRBV12-3 or TRBV12-4 and TRBJ1-1; D gene unclear. Trimming pared 1 base from V and 4 bases from J, leaving 7 bases between. The CDR3 is 13 amino acids. CDR3 DNA sequence: TGTGCCAGCAGTTTAGATGGGTTCACTGAAGCTTTCTTT. Its protein product is CASSLDGFTEAFF.

The CDR3 loop reads CSARPGTSGAYGTQYF. The CDR3 DNA is TGCAGTGCTAGACCCGGGACTAGCGGGGCCTATGGGACGCAGTATTTT. The genes are TRBV20-1 and TRBJ2-3, with 13 bases matching TRBD2. CDR1 and CDR2 (germline): DFQATT, SNEGSKA (reference sequence). The CDR3 extends over 16 amino acids. The J segment lost 9 bases and the V segment lost 2 bases, leaving 11 bases of the junction unmatched.